This paragraph covers one TCR beta chain sequence. This entry comes from a study of somatic mutations in cytotoxic T cells in rheumatoid arthritis. Germline assignment: CDR1 SGHRS and CDR2 YFSETQ. V trimming: 2 bases; J trimming: 7 bases; junction bases outside the gene matches: 9. This CDR3 spans 16 amino acids. TCRdb keeps only in-frame clones here, not all; method: immunoSEQ multiplex PCR. The profile shows 7,000 to 9,500 clones, 87% of them singletons. This clonotype originated in a man aged 40-55 years with rheumatoid arthritis. This chain joins TRBV5-1 and TRBJ2-1; 10 bases fit TRBD2. Specimen: CD8+ T cells sorted from blood. The CDR3 DNA follows: TGCGCCAGCAGCTTCGGTCCAGCGGGGGGGCCGAATGAGCAGTTCTTC. It translates to CASSFGPAGGPNEQFF.